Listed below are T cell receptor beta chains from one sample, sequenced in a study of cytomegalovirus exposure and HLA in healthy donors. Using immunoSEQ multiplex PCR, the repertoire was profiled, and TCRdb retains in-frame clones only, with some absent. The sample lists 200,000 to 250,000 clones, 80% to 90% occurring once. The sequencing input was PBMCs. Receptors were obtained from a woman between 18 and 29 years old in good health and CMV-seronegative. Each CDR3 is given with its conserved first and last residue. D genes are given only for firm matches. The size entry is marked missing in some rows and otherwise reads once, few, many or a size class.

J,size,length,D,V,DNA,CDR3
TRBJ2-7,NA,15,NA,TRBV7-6,TGTGCCAGCAGCTTATCGCTAGTAGGTTTGTACGAGCAGTACTTC,CASSLSLVGLYEQYF
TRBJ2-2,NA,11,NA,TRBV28,TGTGCCAGCACGAACCGGGGGGAGCTGTTTTTT,CASTNRGELFF
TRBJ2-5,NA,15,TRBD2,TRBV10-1,TGCGCCAGCAGTCCGACTAGCGGGAGTCGTGAGACCCAGTACTTC,CASSPTSGSRETQYF
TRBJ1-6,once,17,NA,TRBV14,TGTGCCAGCAGCTTCCGATATGGCAGGGGTGCCAATTCACCCCTCCACTTT,CASSFRYGRGANSPLHF
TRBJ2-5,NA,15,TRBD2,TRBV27,TGTGCCAGCAGATACGATAGCGGGAGCAAGGAGACCCAGTACTTC,CASRYDSGSKETQYF
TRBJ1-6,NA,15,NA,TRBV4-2,TGTGCCAGCAGCGTAGACGTAGGACTCAATTCACCCCTCCACTTT,CASSVDVGLNSPLHF
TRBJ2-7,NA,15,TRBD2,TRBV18,TGTGCCAGCTCTACTGGCGGGAGAGCGGCCTACGAGCAGTACTTC,CASSTGGRAAYEQYF
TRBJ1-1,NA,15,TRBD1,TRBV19,TGTGCCAGTAGTATTAGGACAGGGGGATCCACTGAAGCTTTCTTT,CASSIRTGGSTEAFF
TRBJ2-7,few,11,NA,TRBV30,TGTGCCTGGAGAAGAGTCGGCGAGCAGTACTTC,CAWRRVGEQYF
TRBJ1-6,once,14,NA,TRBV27,TGTGCCAGCAGTTCGATCAGGGGAAGATCACCCCTCCACTTT,CASSSIRGRSPLHF
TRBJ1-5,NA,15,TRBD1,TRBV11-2,TGTGCCAGCAGCTTAGAGGCAGGGGGCCTTCAGCCCCAGCATTTT,CASSLEAGGLQPQHF
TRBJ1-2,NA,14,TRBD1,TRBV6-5,TGTGCCAGCAGTTACTCGAGGGACAGGGACGGCTACACCTTC,CASSYSRDRDGYTF
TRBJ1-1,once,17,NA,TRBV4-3,TGCGCCAGCAGCCAAGAAGTTGTCCCAGGGCAGTACACTGAAGCTTTCTTT,CASSQEVVPGQYTEAFF
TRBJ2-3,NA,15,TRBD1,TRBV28,TGTGCCAGCAGTGATCAGGGGGAACACTCAGATACGCAGTATTTT,CASSDQGEHSDTQYF
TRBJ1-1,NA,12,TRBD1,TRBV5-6,TGTGCCAGCAGCACGGGACAGCGACTGGGTTTCTTT,CASSTGQRLGFF
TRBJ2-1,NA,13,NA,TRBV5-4,TGTGCCAGCAGCTTGGACGAGTCAGGTGAGCAGTTCTTC,CASSLDESGEQFF
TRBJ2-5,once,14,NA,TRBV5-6,TGTGCCAGCAGCTTCCTCGGGGTCCCAGAGACCCAGTACTTC,CASSFLGVPETQYF
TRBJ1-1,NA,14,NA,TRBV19,TGTGCCAGTACCCCTAGCGGCCCTAACACTGAAGCTTTCTTT,CASTPSGPNTEAFF
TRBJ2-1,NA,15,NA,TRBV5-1,TGCGCCAGCAGCATTCGCAGCGGGCAGAAGAATGAGCAGTTCTTC,CASSIRSGQKNEQFF
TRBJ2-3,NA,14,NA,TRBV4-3,TGCGCCAGCAGCCCACAATCTAGCACAGATACGCAGTATTTT,CASSPQSSTDTQYF
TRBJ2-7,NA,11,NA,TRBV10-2,TGCGCCGGCACCGAGGGCTACGAGCAGTACTTC,CAGTEGYEQYF
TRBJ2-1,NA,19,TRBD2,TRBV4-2,TGTGCCAGCAGCCAGGAGGGAAGTCTAGCGGGAGATCAGTACAATGAGCAGTTCTTC,CASSQEGSLAGDQYNEQFF
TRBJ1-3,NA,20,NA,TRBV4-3,TGCGCCAGCAGTCGGCAAGCCGTCCCCAGGGGCCCCAGCTCTGGAAACACCATATATTTT,CASSRQAVPRGPSSGNTIYF
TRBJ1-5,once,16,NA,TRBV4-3,TGCGCCAGCAGCCAAGATCAGGGGACAAAAGATCAGCCCCAGCATTTT,CASSQDQGTKDQPQHF
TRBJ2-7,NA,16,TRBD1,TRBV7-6,TGTGCCAGCAGCAACGTTAGGGGGCCTAAACCCTACGAGCAGTACTTC,CASSNVRGPKPYEQYF
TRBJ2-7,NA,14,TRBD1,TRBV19,TGTGCCAGTAGGGAACAGGGGAAGACCTACGAGCAGTACTTC,CASREQGKTYEQYF
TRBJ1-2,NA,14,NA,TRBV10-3,TGTGCCATCAGTAGGGCCACGGAGGCCTATGGCTACACCTTC,CAISRATEAYGYTF
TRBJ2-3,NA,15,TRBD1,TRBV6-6,TGTGCCAGCAGTTACTTAGGGGGCATGACAGATACGCAGTATTTT,CASSYLGGMTDTQYF
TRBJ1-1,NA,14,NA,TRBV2,TGTGCCAGCAGGGATAAGACAGGAAACACTGAAGCTTTCTTT,CASRDKTGNTEAFF
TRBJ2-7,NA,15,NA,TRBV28,TGTGCCAGCACCGACTCGGGGCGGGGATCCTACGAGCAGTACTTC,CASTDSGRGSYEQYF
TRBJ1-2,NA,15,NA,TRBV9,TGTGCCAGCAGCCCTTGGACAGAGACTAACTATGGCTACACCTTC,CASSPWTETNYGYTF
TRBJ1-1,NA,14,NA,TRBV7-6,TGTGCCAGCAGCTTAACCGGCCAGGGATCTCAAGCTTTCTTT,CASSLTGQGSQAFF
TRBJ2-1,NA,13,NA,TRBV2,TGTGCCAGCAACCCCGCCCCCCGGAGTGAGCAGTTCTTC,CASNPAPRSEQFF
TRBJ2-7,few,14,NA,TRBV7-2,TGTGCCAGCAGCTTAGTCGCGGGCTCCTACGAGCAGTACTTC,CASSLVAGSYEQYF
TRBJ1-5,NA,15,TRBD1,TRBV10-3,TGTGCCATCAGTGATATACAGGGGACCGATCAGCCCCAGCATTTT,CAISDIQGTDQPQHF
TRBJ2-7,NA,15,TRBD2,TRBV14,TGTGCCAGCAGCCAAGTCCGGGGGGGCTCCTACGAGCAGTACTTC,CASSQVRGGSYEQYF
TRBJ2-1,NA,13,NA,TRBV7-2,TGTGCCAGCACCCGGGGAGCCTACAATGAGCAGTTCTTC,CASTRGAYNEQFF
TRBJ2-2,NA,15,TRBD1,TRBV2,TGTGCCAGCAGTGTCTGGGACAGGGCGATCGGGGAGCTGTTTTTT,CASSVWDRAIGELFF
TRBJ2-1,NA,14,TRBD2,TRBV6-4,TGTGCCAGCAGTGACACGGGCGGGAGCAATGAGCAGTTCTTC,CASSDTGGSNEQFF
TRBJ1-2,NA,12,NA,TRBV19,TGTGCCAGTAGTATAGCCCTCTATGGCTACACCTTC,CASSIALYGYTF
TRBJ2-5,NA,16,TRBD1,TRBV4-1,TGCGCCAGCAGCCAAGAAGGGACAGGGGGCCAAGAGACCCAGTACTTC,CASSQEGTGGQETQYF
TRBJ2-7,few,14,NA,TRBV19,TGTGCCAGTAGTATGAGGACAGAGAGTCGTCGGCAGTACTTC,CASSMRTESRRQYF
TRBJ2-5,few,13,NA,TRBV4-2,TGTGCCAGCAGCCAAGGCGGGGAAGAGACCCAGTACTTC,CASSQGGEETQYF
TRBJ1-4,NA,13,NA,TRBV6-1,TGTGCCAGCAGTGAGAGAGGTCGGGAAAAACTGTTTTTT,CASSERGREKLFF
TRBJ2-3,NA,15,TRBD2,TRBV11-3,TGTGCCAGCAGCTCTAGCGGGGGGTTCACAGATACGCAGTATTTT,CASSSSGGFTDTQYF
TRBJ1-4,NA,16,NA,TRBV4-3,TGCGCCAGCAGCCAAGAAATTGCAGGGCTAAATGAAAAACTGTTTTTT,CASSQEIAGLNEKLFF